This T cell receptor beta chain was documented in a study of blood T cell repertoires in COVID-19. Overall study context: Collection of acute and convalescent COVID-19 samples took place in the United States, Italy and Spain. From T cells, B-cell-depleted T cells, or PBMCs came the material, which was cDNA or gDNA.

In the original analysis: From reference gene primer amplification, estimates of nucleated cell counts were derived. Sequenced by immunoSEQ multiplex PCR; TCRdb stores in-frame clones only, minus some. V and J calls and clone size are those listed in that table; D and trimming were worked out from the DNA. This sample has some 300,000 clones; about 86% occur once, and the top ten carry less than 15%. The length of the CDR3 is 13 residues. The V and J ends lost 2 bases and 6 bases respectively, with 10 bases between them. In germline, CDR1 is SGHTA, CDR2 FQGNSA. Sequencing was performed on peripheral blood. V and J are TRBV7-2 and TRBJ1-2; TRBD1 is a possible D gene (6 bases). The receptor's source is an older woman with COVID-19, enrolled during active disease. CDR3 nucleotides: TGTGCCAGCAGCTTACAGGGGCTCAATGGCTACACCTTC. This sequence encodes CASSLQGLNGYTF.